This record concerns one TCR beta chain sequence. These data are taken from a study of shared clonotypes between healthy human individuals. Trimming cost V 5 bases and J 3 bases, with 8 bases left between them. Germline V lookup: CDR1 SGHAT, CDR2 FQNNGV. This CDR3 has 12 amino acids. TCRdb's table, derived via immunoSEQ multiplex PCR, lists solely in-frame clones and lacks some. The table lists hundreds of thousands of clones, 97% of them singletons. Sequencing used naive CD4+ T cells sorted from blood. Stated subset: CD45RA+ positively selected. This TCR derives from a woman in her twenties or thirties in good health. V is TRBV11-2 and J is TRBJ2-7; D might be TRBD1 (6 bases). This CDR3 is CASSIQGYEQYF. CDR3 coding DNA: TGTGCCAGCAGCATACAGGGCTACGAGCAGTACTTC.